This TCR beta chain was sequenced during a study of blood T cell repertoires in COVID-19. The method was immunoSEQ multiplex PCR; TCRdb's version includes in-frame clones alone and lacks a portion of them. The table records around 160,000 clones, roughly 86% of them present only once. Germline V CDR1 and CDR2: MDHEN, SYDVKM. After removal of 5 bases from V and 6 bases from J, the junction contained 8 bases not matched to a gene. The CDR3 loop spans 15 amino acids. The rearrangement links TRBV28 to TRBJ1-5, with 9 bases that match TRBD1. The sequenced sample was peripheral blood. The source is a human donor in a cohort sampled during active COVID-19. The CDR3 is CASSTGGLGRQPQHF. CDR3 nucleotides: TGTGCCAGCAGTACAGGGGGCTTGGGGCGTCAGCCCCAGCATTTT.